This note documents a single TCR beta chain sequence. This clone was seen a few times. Its target antigen remains unknown. Base qualities were left out, and no much larger clone turns up one base away. Inclusive of the bounding cysteine and phenylalanine, the CDR3 is 15 residues long. This entry keeps only the CDR3 DNA: 45 bases, framed from base 1. V is cut back by 7 bases and J by 4 bases, with 9 bases in the junction unmatched. Per the germline V gene, SNHLY is the CDR1 and FYNNEI is the CDR2. This record comes from a study of blood T cell repertoires in COVID-19 (TCRdb year 2020). Study-level background: Collaborator samples came from the United States, Italy and Spain and covered acute and convalescent phases of COVID-19. Subjects who had been exposed to COVID-19, were actively infected with it, or had recovered from it provided the deeply sampled blood TCRbeta repertoires that made up the dataset. The material from the prospective study consisted of cDNA or gDNA derived from T cells, B-cell-depleted T cells, or PBMCs. The repertoires were released in a freely available public database intended as a resource for research on the immune response to SARS-CoV-2. Samples came from the ongoing ImmuneRACE study (first 160 participants) plus 1,254 subjects from 6 global collaborators. Where available, HLA class I and class II types were taken from metadata supplied by the sample provider and were not determined by assay-based typing. Nearly every sample came with metadata listing a de-identified subject ID, COVID-19 status, age in years and sex. General findings and caveats noted by the study authors: The quantity of clinical and demographic metadata differed by source and by participant and was supplied without curation.

Collaborating institutions collected whole blood in K2EDTA tubes following their own protocols. For TCRbeta analysis, collaborators shipped samples as frozen whole blood, isolated PBMCs, or DNA extracted from either of those sample types. TCRbeta CDR3 regions were amplified from genomic DNA by means of the immunoSEQ Assay, a bias-controlled multiplex PCR. In the authors' own workflow: Nucleated cell counts per sample were estimated from amplification of reference gene primers within the assay. To quantify the absolute abundance of each unique TCRbeta CDR3 rearrangement, sequence reads were collapsed and filtered. For each sample, productive Simpson clonality was calculated by taking the square root of Simpson's diversity index across productive rearrangements. In TCRdb, the immuneACCESS table is reduced to in-frame sequences with V and J assigned. These tables do not hold every clone; where another copy was compared, an unresolved V gene accounts for under half, and the others remain unexplained. V and J calls and clone size are as listed in that table; D and trimming were resolved from the DNA. Within this sample are roughly 37,000 clones, with approximately 80% of them counted one time only. The ten biggest clones cover around 14% of the sample.

The chain links TRBV2 with TRBJ2-2; 7 bases in between match TRBD2. The TCR originated in a human donor in a cohort sampled during active COVID-19. The source material was peripheral blood. The base sequence is TGTGCCAGCATGCAGCTAGCGGTGGGCACCGGGGAGCTGTTTTTT. It is translated as CASMQLAVGTGELFF.